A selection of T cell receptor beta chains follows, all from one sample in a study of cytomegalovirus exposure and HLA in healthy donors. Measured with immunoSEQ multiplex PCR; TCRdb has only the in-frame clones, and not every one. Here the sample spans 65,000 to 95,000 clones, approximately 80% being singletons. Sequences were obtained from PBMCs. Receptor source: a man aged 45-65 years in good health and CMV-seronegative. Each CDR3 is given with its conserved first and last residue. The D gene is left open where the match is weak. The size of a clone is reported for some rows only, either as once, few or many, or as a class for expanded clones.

CASVAGPTYNEQFF TGTGCCAGCGTTGCGGGTCCTACGTACAATGAGCAGTTCTTC TRBJ2-1 TRBV27 . once
CASSPRGGQAQYF TGTGCCAGCAGCCCCCGCGGGGGACAGGCGCAGTATTTT TRBJ2-3 TRBV9 . .
CASSSARTGELFF TGTGCCAGCAGCTCGGCGAGGACCGGGGAGCTGTTTTTT TRBJ2-2 TRBV11-3 . .
CAWSPGRENSPLHF TGTGCCTGGAGCCCGGGACGGGAGAATTCACCCCTCCACTTT TRBJ1-6 TRBV30 . .
CASSLDRAYTEAFF TGTGCCAGCAGCTTAGACAGGGCATACACTGAAGCTTTCTTT TRBJ1-1 TRBV11-3 . .
CAWRLGNTIYF TGTGCCTGGAGACTTGGAAACACCATATATTTT TRBJ1-3 TRBV30 . .
CASSPLAGSTDTQYF TGCGCCAGCAGCCCACTAGCGGGGAGCACAGATACGCAGTATTTT TRBJ2-3 TRBV4-1 TRBD2 .
CASSLPHLMTRNEQYF TGTGCCAGCAGCTTACCCCACCTTATGACTAGAAACGAGCAGTACTTC TRBJ2-7 TRBV11-2 . .
CASSLGDTFYGYTF TGTGCCAGCAGCTTAGGGGACACTTTCTATGGCTACACCTTC TRBJ1-2 TRBV11-2 . .
CASSLGGYNTGELFF TGTGCCAGCAGCTTAGGGGGCTACAACACCGGGGAGCTGTTTTTT TRBJ2-2 TRBV7-2 . once
CASRGQDLSEQFF TGTGCCAGCAGAGGACAGGATTTAAGTGAGCAGTTCTTC TRBJ2-1 TRBV5-6 TRBD1 .
CASSRGDGTEAFF TGTGCCAGCAGTCGGGGGGATGGCACTGAAGCTTTCTTT TRBJ1-1 TRBV6-4 . .
CASSLKRGMGQTPQEQYF TGTGCCAGCAGCTTAAAAAGGGGGATGGGACAGACCCCTCAAGAGCAGTACTTC TRBJ2-5 TRBV7-3 TRBD1 .
CASSLQPWGPYEQYF TGTGCCAGCAGTCTCCAGCCCTGGGGGCCCTACGAGCAGTACTTC TRBJ2-7 TRBV27 . .
CASSTQGRGPYGYTF TGCGCCAGCAGCACTCAAGGGCGGGGCCCCTATGGCTACACCTTC TRBJ1-2 TRBV4-1 . few
CSVEGQGAREQYF TGCAGCGTTGAGGGACAGGGGGCCCGGGAGCAGTACTTC TRBJ2-5 TRBV29-1 TRBD1 once
CASSLRSKAYEQYF TGTGCCAGTAGTTTGCGGTCGAAGGCCTACGAGCAGTACTTC TRBJ2-7 TRBV19 . .
CAISGPTGGASGELFF TGTGCCATCAGTGGGCCGACAGGAGGCGCCTCCGGGGAGCTGTTTTTT TRBJ2-2 TRBV10-3 . .
CASSQGRQGTEAFF TGCGCCAGCAGCCAAGGACGACAGGGGACTGAAGCTTTCTTT TRBJ1-1 TRBV4-1 TRBD1 few
CASSEPSGGSPDTQYF TGTGCCAGTAGTGAACCTAGCGGGGGGTCCCCAGATACGCAGTATTTT TRBJ2-3 TRBV19 TRBD2 once
CATSRDNKGAGGNTIYF TGTGCCACCAGCAGGGACAACAAGGGGGCTGGCGGAAACACCATATATTTT TRBJ1-3 TRBV15 TRBD1 few
CASSPPWDKRNQPQHF TGTGCCAGCAGTCCACCCTGGGACAAAAGGAATCAGCCCCAGCATTTT TRBJ1-5 TRBV27 . once
CASSLVGVQETQYF TGCGCCAGCAGCTTGGTAGGGGTCCAAGAGACCCAGTACTTC TRBJ2-5 TRBV5-1 . .
CASSTNRGLASPLHF TGTGCCAGCAGCACCAACAGGGGGCTCGCTTCACCCCTCCACTTT TRBJ1-6 TRBV5-8 TRBD1 .
CASSFTVPNYGYTF TGTGCCAGCAGCTTTACAGTACCCAACTATGGCTACACCTTC TRBJ1-2 TRBV5-6 . few
CASSLQGATNEKLFF TGTGCCAGCAGCTTACAGGGGGCAACTAATGAAAAACTGTTTTTT TRBJ1-4 TRBV7-9 TRBD1 .
CASSLGQGEHEQYF TGCGCCAGCAGCCTCGGACAGGGGGAGCACGAGCAGTACTTC TRBJ2-7 TRBV10-1 TRBD1 .
CASSSSDRGVGYTF TGTGCCAGCAGCTCCTCGGACAGGGGTGTCGGCTACACCTTC TRBJ1-2 TRBV7-6 TRBD1 few
CASSFDSSRGYGYTF TGTGCCAGCAGCTTCGACAGCTCACGGGGGTATGGCTACACCTTC TRBJ1-2 TRBV5-6 . few
CASSARQGSLTGELFF TGTGCCAGCAGTGCCAGACAGGGGAGTTTAACCGGGGAGCTGTTTTTT TRBJ2-2 TRBV25-1 TRBD1 .
CASSPPGSGTSGESSGANVLTF TGTGCCAGCAGCCCCCCCGGATCCGGGACTAGCGGGGAGAGCTCTGGGGCCAACGTCCTGACTTTC TRBJ2-6 TRBV4-2 TRBD2 .
CASSRGPLNTEAFF TGTGCCAGCAGTCGCGGGCCATTGAACACTGAAGCTTTCTTT TRBJ1-1 TRBV7-2 . .
CASSDPILAANTGELFF TGTGCCAGCAGTGACCCCATACTAGCGGCGAACACCGGGGAGCTGTTTTTT TRBJ2-2 TRBV9 TRBD2 .
CASSSLKEEGEYYTEAFF TGTGCCAGCAGCTCCCTAAAAGAGGAGGGCGAATATTACACTGAAGCTTTCTTT TRBJ1-1 TRBV21-1 . .